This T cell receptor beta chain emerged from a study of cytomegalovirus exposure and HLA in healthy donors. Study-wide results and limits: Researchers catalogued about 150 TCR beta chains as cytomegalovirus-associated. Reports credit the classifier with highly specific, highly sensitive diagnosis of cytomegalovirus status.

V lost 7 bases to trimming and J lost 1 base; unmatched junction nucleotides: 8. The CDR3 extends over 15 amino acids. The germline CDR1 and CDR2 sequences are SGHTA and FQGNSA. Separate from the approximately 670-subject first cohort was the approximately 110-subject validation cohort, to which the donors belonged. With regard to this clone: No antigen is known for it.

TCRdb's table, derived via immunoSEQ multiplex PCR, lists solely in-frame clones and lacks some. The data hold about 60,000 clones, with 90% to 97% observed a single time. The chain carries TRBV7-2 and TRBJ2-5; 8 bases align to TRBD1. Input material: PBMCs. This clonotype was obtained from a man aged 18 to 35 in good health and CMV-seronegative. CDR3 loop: CASTEGTGAQETQYF. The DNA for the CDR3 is TGTGCCAGCACTGAAGGGACAGGAGCCCAAGAGACCCAGTACTTC. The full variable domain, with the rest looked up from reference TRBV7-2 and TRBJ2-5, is GAGVSQSPSNKVTEKGKDVELRCDPISGHTALYWYRQSLGQGLEFLIYFQGNSAPDKSGLPSDRFSAERTGGSVSTLTIQRTQQEDSAVYLCASTEGTGAQETQYFGPGTRLLVL.